This T cell receptor beta chain originates from a study of neurological immune-mediated disorders. This clonotype has ten or more counts. The target antigen is unknown. The cDNA was synthesized by 5'RACE incorporating 10-nucleotide random UMIs. TCRdb passed the 5' RACE reads through MiXCR, listing each CDR3 protein once. The table has about 51,000 distinct CDR3 sequences, approximately 16% seen once. Maryland, USA blood bank volunteers served as healthy controls. Notes on the study in general: CDR3 amino acid sequences found in expanded clones were never shared across subjects, suggesting private repertoires in all groups.

The clonotype comes from a man aged 55-75 years in good health. The specimen was PBMCs.

The CDR3 DNA sequence: TGTGCCATCATGGACCTCGGGGCGGAGTATGGCTACACCTTC. It translates to CAIMDLGAEYGYTF. This rearrangement joins TRBV10-3 to TRBJ1-2; D is possibly TRBD1 (5 bases). Between the trimmed V and J ends, which lost 7 bases and 5 bases, there was a span of 17 bases. Germline V lookup: CDR1 ENHRY, CDR2 SYGVKD. The CDR3 length is 14 residues.